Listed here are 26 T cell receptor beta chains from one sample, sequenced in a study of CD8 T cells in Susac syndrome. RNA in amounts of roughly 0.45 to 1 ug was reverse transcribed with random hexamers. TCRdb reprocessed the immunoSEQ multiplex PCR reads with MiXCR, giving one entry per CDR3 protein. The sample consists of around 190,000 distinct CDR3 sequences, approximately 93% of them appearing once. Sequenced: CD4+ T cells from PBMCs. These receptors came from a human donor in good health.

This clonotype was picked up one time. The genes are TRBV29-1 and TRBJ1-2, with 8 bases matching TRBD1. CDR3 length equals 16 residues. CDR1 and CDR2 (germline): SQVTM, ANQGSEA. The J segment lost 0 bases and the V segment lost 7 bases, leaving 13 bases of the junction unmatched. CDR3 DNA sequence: TGCAGCGCCCGATACCGGACAGGGCTCACTAACTATGGCTACACCTTC. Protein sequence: CSARYRTGLTNYGYTF.

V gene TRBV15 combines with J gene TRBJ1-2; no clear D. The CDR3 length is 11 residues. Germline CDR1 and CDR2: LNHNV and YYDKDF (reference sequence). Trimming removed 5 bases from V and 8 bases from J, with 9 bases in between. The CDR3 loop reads CATSYNQGYTF. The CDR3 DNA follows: TGTGCCACCAGCTATAACCAGGGCTACACCTTC.

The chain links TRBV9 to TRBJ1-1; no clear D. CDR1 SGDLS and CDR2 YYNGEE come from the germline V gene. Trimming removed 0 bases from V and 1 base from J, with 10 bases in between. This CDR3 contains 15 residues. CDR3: CASSVATEPNTEAFF. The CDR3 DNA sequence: TGTGCCAGCAGCGTAGCGACCGAACCGAACACTGAAGCTTTCTTT.

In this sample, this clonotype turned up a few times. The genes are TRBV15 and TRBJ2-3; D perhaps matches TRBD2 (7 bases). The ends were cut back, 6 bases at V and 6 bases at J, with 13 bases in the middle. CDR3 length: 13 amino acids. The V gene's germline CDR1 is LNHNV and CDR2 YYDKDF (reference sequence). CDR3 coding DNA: TGTGCCACCAGACATCGGGGGGCCGATACGCAGTATTTT. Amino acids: CATRHRGADTQYF.

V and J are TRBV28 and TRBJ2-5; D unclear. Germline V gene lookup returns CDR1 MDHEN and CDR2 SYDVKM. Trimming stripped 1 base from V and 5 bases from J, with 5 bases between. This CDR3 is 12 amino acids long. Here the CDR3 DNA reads TGTGCCAGCAGTTTATATTGGGAGACCCAGTACTTC. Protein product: CASSLYWETQYF.

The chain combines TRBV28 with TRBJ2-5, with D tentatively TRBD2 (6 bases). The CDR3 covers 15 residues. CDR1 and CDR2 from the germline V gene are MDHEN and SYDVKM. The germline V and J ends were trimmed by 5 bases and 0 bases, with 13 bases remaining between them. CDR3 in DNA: TGTGCCAGCAGTGGGGATAGCGGCTACCAAGAGACCCAGTACTTC. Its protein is CASSGDSGYQETQYF.

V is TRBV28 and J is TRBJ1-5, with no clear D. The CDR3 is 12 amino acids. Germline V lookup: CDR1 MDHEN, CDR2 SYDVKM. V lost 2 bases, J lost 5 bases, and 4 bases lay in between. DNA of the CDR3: TGTGCCAGCAGTTTACAGGATCAGCCCCAGCATTTT. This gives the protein CASSLQDQPQHF.

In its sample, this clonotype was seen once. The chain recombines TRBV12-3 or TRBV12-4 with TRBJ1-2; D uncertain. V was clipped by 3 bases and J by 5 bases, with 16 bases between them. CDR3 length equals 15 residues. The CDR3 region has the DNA TGTGCCAGCAGTTTTTCCCCCGCGCCTGATTATGGCTACACCTTC. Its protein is CASSFSPAPDYGYTF.

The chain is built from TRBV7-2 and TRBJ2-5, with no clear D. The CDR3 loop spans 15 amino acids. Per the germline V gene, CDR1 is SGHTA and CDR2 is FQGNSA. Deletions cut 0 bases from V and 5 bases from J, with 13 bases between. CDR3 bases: TGTGCCAGCAGCTTAGCGCTGGGCTTGGGGGAGACCCAGTACTTC. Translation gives CASSLALGLGETQYF. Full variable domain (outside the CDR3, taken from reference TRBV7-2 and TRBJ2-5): GAGVSQSPSNKVTEKGKDVELRCDPISGHTALYWYRQSLGQGLEFLIYFQGNSAPDKSGLPSDRFSAERTGGSVSTLTIQRTQQEDSAVYLCASSLALGLGETQYFGPGTRLLVL.

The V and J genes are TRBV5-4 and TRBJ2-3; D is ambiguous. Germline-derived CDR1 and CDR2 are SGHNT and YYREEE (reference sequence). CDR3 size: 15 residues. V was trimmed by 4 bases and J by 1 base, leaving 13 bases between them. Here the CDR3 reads CASSPEVARTDTQYF. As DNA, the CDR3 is TGTGCCAGCAGCCCCGAGGTTGCGCGCACAGATACGCAGTATTTT.

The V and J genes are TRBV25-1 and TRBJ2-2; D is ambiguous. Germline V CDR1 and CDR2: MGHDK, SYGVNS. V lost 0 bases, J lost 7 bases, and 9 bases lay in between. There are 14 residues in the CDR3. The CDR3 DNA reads TGTGCCAGCAGTGAATATGAGCAGCTCGGGGAGCTGTTTTTT. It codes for CASSEYEQLGELFF. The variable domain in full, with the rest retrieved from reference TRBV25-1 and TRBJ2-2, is EADIYQTPRYLVIGTGKKITLECSQTMGHDKMYWYQQDPGMELHLIHYSYGVNSTEKGDLSSESTVSRIRTEHFPLTLESARPSHTSQYLCASSEYEQLGELFFGEGSRLTVL.

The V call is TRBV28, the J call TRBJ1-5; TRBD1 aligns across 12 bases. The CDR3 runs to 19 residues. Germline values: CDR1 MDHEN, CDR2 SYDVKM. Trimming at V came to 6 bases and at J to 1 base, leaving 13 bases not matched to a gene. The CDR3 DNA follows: TGTGCCAGCAGGAAGGGACAGGGGGCTCGTTCGGGAAGCAATCAGCCCCAGCATTTT. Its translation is CASRKGQGARSGSNQPQHF.

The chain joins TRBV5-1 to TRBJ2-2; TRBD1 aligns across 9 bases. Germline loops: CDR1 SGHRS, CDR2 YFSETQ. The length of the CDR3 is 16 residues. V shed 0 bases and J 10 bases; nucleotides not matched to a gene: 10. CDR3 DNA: TGCGCCAGCAGCTTGGATGGACAGGGGCAATCTGAGGAGCTGTTTTTT. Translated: CASSLDGQGQSEELFF. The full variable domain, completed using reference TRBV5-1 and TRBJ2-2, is KAGVTQTPRYLIKTRGQQVTLSCSPISGHRSVSWYQQTPGQGLQFLFEYFSETQRNKGNFPGRFSGRQFSNSRSEMNVSTLELGDSALYLCASSLDGQGQSEELFFGEGSRLTVL.

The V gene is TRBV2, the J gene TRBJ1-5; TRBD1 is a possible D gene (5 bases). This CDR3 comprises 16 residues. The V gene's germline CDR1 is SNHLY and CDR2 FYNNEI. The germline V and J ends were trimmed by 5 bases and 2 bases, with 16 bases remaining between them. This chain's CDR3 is CASSRFRGGGNQPQHF. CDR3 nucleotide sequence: TGTGCCAGCAGTCGATTCCGGGGGGGAGGCAATCAGCCCCAGCATTTT.

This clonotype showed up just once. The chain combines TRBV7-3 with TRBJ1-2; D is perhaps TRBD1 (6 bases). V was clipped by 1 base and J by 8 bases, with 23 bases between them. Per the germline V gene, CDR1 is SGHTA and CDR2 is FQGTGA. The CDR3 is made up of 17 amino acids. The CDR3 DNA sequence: TGTGCCAGCAGCTTAATAGGGTCCGGACAGAGCCCTAGCGGCTACACCTTC. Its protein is CASSLIGSGQSPSGYTF.

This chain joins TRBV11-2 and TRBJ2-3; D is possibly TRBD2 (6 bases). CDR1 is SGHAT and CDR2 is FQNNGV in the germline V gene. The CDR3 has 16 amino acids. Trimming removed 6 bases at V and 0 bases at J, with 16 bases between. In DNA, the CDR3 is TGTGCCAGCAGTGCCGGCGGGGCGTTTAGCACAGATACGCAGTATTTT. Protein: CASSAGGAFSTDTQYF. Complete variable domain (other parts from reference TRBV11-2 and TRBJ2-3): EAGVAQSPRYKIIEKRQSVAFWCNPISGHATLYWYQQILGQGPKLLIQFQNNGVVDDSQLPKDRFSAERLKGVDSTLKIQPAKLEDSAVYLCASSAGGAFSTDTQYFGPGTRLTVL.

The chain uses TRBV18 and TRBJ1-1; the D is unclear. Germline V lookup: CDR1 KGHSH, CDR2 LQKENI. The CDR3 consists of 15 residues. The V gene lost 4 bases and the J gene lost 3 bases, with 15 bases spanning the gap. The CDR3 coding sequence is TGTGCCAGCTCACGAGAATTCGAATGGGACACTGAAGCTTTCTTT. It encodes CASSREFEWDTEAFF.

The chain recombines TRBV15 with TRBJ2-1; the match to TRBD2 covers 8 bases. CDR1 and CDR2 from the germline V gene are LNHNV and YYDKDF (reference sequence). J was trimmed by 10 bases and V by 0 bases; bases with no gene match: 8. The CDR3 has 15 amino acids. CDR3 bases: TGTGCCACCAGCAGAGATAACGGGGGGGCCAGAGAGCAGTTCTTC. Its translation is CATSRDNGGAREQFF.

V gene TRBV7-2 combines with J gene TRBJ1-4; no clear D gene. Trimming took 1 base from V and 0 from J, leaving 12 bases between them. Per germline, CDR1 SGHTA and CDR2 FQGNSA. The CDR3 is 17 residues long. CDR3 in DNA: TGTGCCAGCAGCTTAGATTACGGAACGGCAACTAATGAAAAACTGTTTTTT. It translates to CASSLDYGTATNEKLFF.

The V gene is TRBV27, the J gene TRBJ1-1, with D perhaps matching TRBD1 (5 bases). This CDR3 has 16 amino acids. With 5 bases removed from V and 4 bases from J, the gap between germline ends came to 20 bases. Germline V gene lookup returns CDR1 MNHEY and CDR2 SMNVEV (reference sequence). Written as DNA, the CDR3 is TGTGCCAGCAGTCTACCCAAACAGGTGGCGCCCACTGAAGCTTTCTTT. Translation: CASSLPKQVAPTEAFF.

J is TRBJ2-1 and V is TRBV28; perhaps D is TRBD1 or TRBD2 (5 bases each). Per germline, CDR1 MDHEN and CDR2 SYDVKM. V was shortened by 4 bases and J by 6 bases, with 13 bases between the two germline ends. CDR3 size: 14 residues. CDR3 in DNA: TGTGCCAGCAGTTCCGGGACCGGCATCAATGAGCAGTTCTTC. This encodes CASSSGTGINEQFF.

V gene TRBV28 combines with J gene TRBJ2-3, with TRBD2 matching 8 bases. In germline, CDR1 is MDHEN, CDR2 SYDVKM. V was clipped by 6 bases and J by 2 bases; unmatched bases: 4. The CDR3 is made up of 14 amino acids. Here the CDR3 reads CASRGSGITDTQYF. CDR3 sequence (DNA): TGTGCCAGCAGAGGTAGCGGGATCACAGATACGCAGTATTTT.

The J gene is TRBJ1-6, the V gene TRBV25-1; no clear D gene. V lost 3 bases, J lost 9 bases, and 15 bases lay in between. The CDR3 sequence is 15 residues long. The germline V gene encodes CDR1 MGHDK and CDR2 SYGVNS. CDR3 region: CASSEGAGPGSPLHF. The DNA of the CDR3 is TGTGCCAGCAGTGAGGGAGCTGGGCCGGGTTCACCCCTCCACTTT. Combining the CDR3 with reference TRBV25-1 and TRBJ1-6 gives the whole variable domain EADIYQTPRYLVIGTGKKITLECSQTMGHDKMYWYQQDPGMELHLIHYSYGVNSTEKGDLSSESTVSRIRTEHFPLTLESARPSHTSQYLCASSEGAGPGSPLHFGNGTRLTVT.

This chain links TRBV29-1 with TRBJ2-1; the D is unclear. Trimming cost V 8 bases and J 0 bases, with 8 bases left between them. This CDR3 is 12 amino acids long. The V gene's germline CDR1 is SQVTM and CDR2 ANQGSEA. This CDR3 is CSKGDSYNEQFF. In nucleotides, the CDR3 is TGCAGCAAAGGCGACTCCTACAATGAGCAGTTCTTC.

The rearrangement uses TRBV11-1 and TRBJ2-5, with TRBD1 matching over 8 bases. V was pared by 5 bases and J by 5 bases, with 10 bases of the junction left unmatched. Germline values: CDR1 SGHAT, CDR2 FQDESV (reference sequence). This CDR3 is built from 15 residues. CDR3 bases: TGTGCCAGCAGCCCGGACAGGGCTAGGGGGGAGACCCAGTACTTC. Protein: CASSPDRARGETQYF.

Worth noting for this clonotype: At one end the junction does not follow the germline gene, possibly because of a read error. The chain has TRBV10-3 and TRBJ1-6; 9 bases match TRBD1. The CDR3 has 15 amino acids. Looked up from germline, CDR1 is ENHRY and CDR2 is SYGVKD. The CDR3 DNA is TGTGCCATCAGGGGGACAGGGAAAGATAATTCCCCCCTCCACTTT. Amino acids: CAIRGTGKDNSPLHF.